What follows is one TCR beta chain and its context. This entry is derived from a study of blood T cell repertoires in COVID-19. Study details: Whether acute or convalescent, the COVID-19 samples came from the United States, Italy and Spain. In each case, the material was cDNA or gDNA derived from T cells, B-cell-depleted T cells, or PBMCs.

As originally analysed: Using reference gene primer amplification, nucleated cell counts were estimated. Clones were sequenced by immunoSEQ multiplex PCR, and TCRdb holds only the in-frame ones, with some missing. The V and J calls and clone size were taken over from that table, and D and trimming were inferred from the DNA. This table holds 84,000 or so clones, around 81% found once. The germline V gene has CDR1 SGHVS and CDR2 FQNEAQ. CDR3 length: 16 amino acids. The germline V and J ends were trimmed by 7 bases and 5 bases, with 23 bases remaining between them. Sequencing used peripheral blood. The TCR was taken from a woman between 65 and 79 years old with active or convalescent COVID-19. The chain combines TRBV7-8 with TRBJ1-1; perhaps TRBD1 as D (6 bases). The CDR3 protein is CASTRGGSGGRTEAFF. CDR3 nucleotide sequence: TGTGCCAGCACCAGAGGTGGGAGCGGGGGGCGGACTGAAGCTTTCTTT. The full variable domain, its missing parts supplied by reference TRBV7-8 and TRBJ1-1, is GAGVSQSPRYKVAKRGQDVALRCDPISGHVSLFWYQQALGQGPEFLTYFQNEAQLDKSGLPSDRFFAERPEGSVSTLKIQRTQQEDSAVYLCASTRGGSGGRTEAFFGQGTRLTVV.